The rows below give T cell receptor beta chains drawn from one sample of a study of glioma-infiltrating T cells. Using its own MiXCR run on the multiplex PCR reads, TCRdb lists one record per CDR3 protein. The sample consists of about 400,000 distinct CDR3 sequences, 41% of them appearing once. The specimen was glioma tissue, nonneoplastic brain tissue, or PBMCs (not recorded which). Receptor source: a human donor with low-grade glioma or glioblastoma, undergoing nonglioma brain surgery, or in good health (not recorded which). CDR3s include the opening cysteine and the closing phenylalanine or tryptophan. A D gene is named only where the DNA matches it firmly. Rows may omit the clone size; those that give it use once, few, many or a size class.

>TRBV20-1|NA|few|TRBJ2-7
CSAGYREAYEQYF
TGCAGTGCTGGCTACAGGGAAGCCTACGAGCAGTACTTC
>TRBV4-2|TRBD2|NA|TRBJ2-1
CASSQARIAGGETYEQFF
TGTGCCAGCAGCCAAGCGAGGATAGCGGGAGGGGAAACGTATGAGCAGTTCTTC
>TRBV15|NA|many|TRBJ2-4
CATSRGGSGRGNIQYF
TGTGCCACCAGCAGAGGGGGAAGCGGCCGAGGTAACATTCAGTACTTC
>TRBV7-9|TRBD1|NA|TRBJ2-2
CASSFGTGSAGELFF
TGTGCCAGCAGCTTCGGGACAGGGAGCGCCGGGGAGCTGTTTTTT
>TRBV20-1|TRBD2|NA|TRBJ2-3
CSAPWGLGVLDTQYF
TGCAGTGCCCCTTGGGGACTAGGGGTATTGGATACGCAGTATTTT
>TRBV6-1|NA|many|TRBJ1-2
CASSEILAGDSYGYTF
TGTGCCAGCAGTGAAATCCTGGCAGGGGACTCCTATGGCTACACCTTC
>TRBV20-1|NA|few|TRBJ2-5
CSARDETQYF
TGCAGTGCTAGAGACGAGACCCAGTACTTC
>TRBV7-2|NA|few|TRBJ1-3
CASSFMGETGIYF
TGTGCCAGCAGCTTTATGGGGGAAACAGGCATATATTTT
>TRBV12-3/TRBV12-4|NA|NA|TRBJ1-5
CASSLTNNQPQHF
TGTGCCAGCAGTTTAACCAACAATCAGCCCCAGCATTTT
>TRBV28|NA|many|TRBJ1-5
CASSLGSSRFQPQHF
TGTGCCAGCAGTTTAGGGTCCTCCCGGTTTCAGCCCCAGCATTTT
>TRBV20-1|TRBD1|NA|TRBJ2-4
CSAWTGLPLGAKNIQYF
TGCAGTGCCTGGACAGGCCTCCCTCTCGGAGCCAAAAACATTCAGTACTTC
>TRBV28|NA|few|TRBJ2-2
CASSLRPLSGELFF
TGTGCCAGCAGTTTAAGACCCCTCAGCGGGGAGCTGTTTTTT
>TRBV6-1|NA|many|TRBJ1-4
CASSEAVYATNEKLFF
TGTGCCAGCAGTGAAGCAGTTTACGCAACTAATGAAAAACTGTTTTTT
>TRBV28|NA|many|TRBJ1-5
CASRAKFQPQHF
TGTGCCAGCAGAGCTAAATTTCAACCCCAGCATTTT
>TRBV7-9|NA|few|TRBJ1-6
CASSPPPISPLHF
TGTGCCAGCAGCCCCCCCCCGATTTCACCCCTCCACTTT
>TRBV19|NA|NA|TRBJ2-1
CASSIDLSGKPPYNERFF
TGTGCCAGTAGTATAGATCTGTCGGGCAAACCCCCCTACAATGAGCGGTTCTTC
>TRBV28|NA|many|TRBJ1-5
CASRTHSNQPQHF
TGTGCCAGCAGGACACATAGCAATCAGCCCCAGCATTTT
>TRBV19|NA|NA|TRBJ2-1
CASSIDRRNGEQFF
TGTGCCAGTAGTATCGATAGAAGGAATGGAGAGCAGTTCTTC
>TRBV28|TRBD2|NA|TRBJ2-1
CASRPRVGLAGGAHEQFF
TGTGCCAGCAGACCTAGGGTGGGACTAGCGGGAGGGGCGCATGAGCAGTTCTTC
>TRBV6-4|TRBD2|NA|TRBJ2-6
CASSGGGSTGANVLTF
TGTGCCAGCAGTGGGGGCGGGAGTACTGGGGCCAACGTCCTGACTTTC
>TRBV24-1|TRBD2|many|TRBJ2-1
CATRASGGYEQFF
TGTGCCACCAGGGCTAGCGGCGGCTATGAGCAGTTCTTC
>TRBV6-2/TRBV6-3|NA|NA|TRBJ2-7
CASSVLADSYEQYF
TGTGCCAGCAGTGTGCTTGCGGATTCCTACGAGCAGTACTTC
>TRBV7-2|NA|NA|TRBJ2-7
CASSFGQGYYEQYF
TGTGCCAGCAGCTTCGGGCAGGGGTACTACGAGCAGTACTTC
>TRBV9|TRBD2|NA|TRBJ2-5
CASSVRSGLPTETQYF
TGTGCCAGCAGCGTTCGGTCGGGACTACCAACGGAGACCCAGTACTTC
>TRBV7-4|NA|NA|TRBJ2-5
CASFRGPETQYF
TGTGCCAGCTTCCGGGGCCCAGAGACCCAGTACTTC
>TRBV20-1|NA|NA|TRBJ2-2
CGARTGAGDTGELFF
TGCGGTGCTAGAACCGGGGCAGGGGACACCGGGGAGCTGTTTTTT
>TRBV5-1|TRBD2|few|TRBJ2-2
CASSPGPAGANTGELFF
TGCGCCAGCAGCCCGGGGCCAGCGGGGGCAAACACCGGGGAGCTGTTTTTT
>TRBV20-1|NA|many|TRBJ2-7
CSARDTQAYEQYF
TGCAGTGCTAGAGATACACAGGCCTACGAGCAGTACTTC
>TRBV2|NA|few|TRBJ2-7
CASQLIGGIPHEQYF
TGTGCCAGCCAGTTGATTGGCGGGATTCCCCACGAGCAGTACTTC
>TRBV19|NA|NA|TRBJ1-4
CASMGSATNEKLFF
TGTGCCAGTATGGGGTCTGCAACTAATGAAAAACTGTTTTTT
>TRBV20-1|NA|few|TRBJ2-3
CSAPDVVRATDTQYF
TGCAGTGCCCCAGACGTGGTCAGGGCCACAGATACGCAGTATTTT
>TRBV20-1|TRBD2|NA|TRBJ2-5
CSAIRTSGGAGETQYF
TGCAGTGCTATCAGGACTAGCGGAGGAGCAGGAGAGACCCAGTACTTC
>TRBV19|NA|NA|TRBJ1-1
CASSFISAVTEAFF
TGTGCCAGTAGTTTCATATCCGCGGTCACTGAAGCTTTCTTT
>TRBV6-1|TRBD1|NA|TRBJ2-7
CASSRRDSPIHYEQYF
TGTGCCAGCAGCCGACGGGACAGCCCCATCCATTACGAGCAGTACTTC
>TRBV7-9|NA|NA|TRBJ2-3
CASSSPSGHHTDTQYF
TGTGCCAGCAGCTCACCTTCGGGACACCACACAGATACGCAGTATTTT
>TRBV20-1|TRBD2|NA|TRBJ2-7
CSARDQPAGLAVTYEQYF
TGCAGTGCTAGAGATCAACCCGCCGGACTAGCAGTAACCTACGAGCAGTACTTC
>TRBV5-1|TRBD1|NA|TRBJ2-7
CASSETGGSEQYF
TGCGCCAGCAGCGAGACAGGGGGCTCCGAGCAGTACTTC
>TRBV5-1|TRBD2|NA|TRBJ2-5
CASSLAGSGSQETQYF
TGCGCCAGCAGCTTGGCTGGTAGCGGGAGTCAAGAGACCCAGTACTTC
>TRBV7-2|NA|many|TRBJ1-5
CASSYGTRISPQHF
TGTGCCAGCAGCTACGGGACAAGAATCAGCCCCCAGCATTTT
>TRBV6-1|NA|few|TRBJ2-7
CASSTVGGGKTYEQYF
TGTGCCAGCAGTACGGTCGGGGGCGGGAAGACCTACGAGCAGTACTTC
>TRBV20-1|TRBD1|many|TRBJ2-5
CSAIRDSFQETQYF
TGCAGTGCTATCCGGGACAGTTTCCAAGAGACCCAGTACTTC
>TRBV20-1|TRBD2|NA|TRBJ2-3
CSATPSGRADTQYF
TGCAGTGCTACCCCCAGCGGGAGAGCAGATACGCAGTATTTT
>TRBV15|NA|NA|TRBJ1-2
CATSAREGSYGYTF
TGTGCCACCAGCGCCCGAGAGGGGAGCTATGGCTACACCTTC
>TRBV2|NA|NA|TRBJ2-1
CASSELRSSKFF
TGTGCCAGCAGTGAACTGCGCTCAAGTAAGTTCTTC
>TRBV19|NA|NA|TRBJ1-1
CASSITLNAEAFF
TGTGCCAGTAGTATAACCCTGAACGCTGAAGCTTTCTTT
>TRBV20-1|TRBD1|NA|TRBJ1-1
CSASLLRGESEAFF
TGCAGTGCTTCTCTTCTCAGGGGGGAGTCTGAAGCTTTCTTT
>TRBV20-1|TRBD1|NA|TRBJ1-1
CSASGMEDRVPEAFF
TGCAGTGCCAGCGGAATGGAGGACAGGGTCCCTGAAGCTTTCTTT
>TRBV28|NA|NA|TRBJ1-5
CATLSRGGRGQPQHF
TGTGCCACCCTTTCGCGGGGCGGCCGGGGGCAGCCCCAGCATTTT
>TRBV19|NA|NA|TRBJ1-6
CASSMSAGIEGIGSPLHF
TGTGCCAGTAGTATGTCGGCAGGGATAGAAGGAATCGGTTCACCCCTCCACTTT
>TRBV2|TRBD1|NA|TRBJ2-7
CASSGQGFDEQYF
TGTGCCAGCAGTGGACAGGGGTTTGACGAGCAGTACTTC
>TRBV4-2|TRBD1|few|TRBJ2-7
CASSQDSDRGYEQYF
TGTGCCAGCAGCCAAGATTCGGACAGGGGTTACGAGCAGTACTTC
>TRBV4-1|NA|few|TRBJ1-1
CASSPLPGQNTEAFF
TGCGCCAGCAGCCCCCTTCCCGGACAGAACACTGAAGCTTTCTTT